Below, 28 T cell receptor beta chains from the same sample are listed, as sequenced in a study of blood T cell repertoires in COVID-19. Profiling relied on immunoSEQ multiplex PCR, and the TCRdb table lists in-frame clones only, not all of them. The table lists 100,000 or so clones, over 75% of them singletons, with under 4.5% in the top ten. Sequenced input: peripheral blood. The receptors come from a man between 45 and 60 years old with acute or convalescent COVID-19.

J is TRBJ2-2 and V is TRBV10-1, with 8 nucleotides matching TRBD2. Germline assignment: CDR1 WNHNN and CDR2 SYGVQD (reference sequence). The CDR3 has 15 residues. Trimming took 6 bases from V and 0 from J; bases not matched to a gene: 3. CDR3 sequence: CASSDGGANTGELFF. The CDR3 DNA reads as TGCGCCAGCAGCGACGGGGGGGCGAACACCGGGGAGCTGTTTTTT.

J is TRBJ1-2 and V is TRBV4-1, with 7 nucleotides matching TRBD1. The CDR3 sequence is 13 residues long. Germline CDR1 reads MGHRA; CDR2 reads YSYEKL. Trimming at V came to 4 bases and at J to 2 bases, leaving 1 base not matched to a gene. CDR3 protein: CASSPGQNYGYTF. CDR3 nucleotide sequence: TGCGCCAGCAGCCCGGGACAGAACTATGGCTACACCTTC.

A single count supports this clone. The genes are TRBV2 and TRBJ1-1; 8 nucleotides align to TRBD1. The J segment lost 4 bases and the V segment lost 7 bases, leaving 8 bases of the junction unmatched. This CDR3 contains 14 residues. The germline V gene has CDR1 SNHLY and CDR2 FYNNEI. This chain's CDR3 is CASTRQGPGTEAFF. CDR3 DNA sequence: TGTGCCAGCACCCGACAGGGGCCGGGCACTGAAGCTTTCTTT.

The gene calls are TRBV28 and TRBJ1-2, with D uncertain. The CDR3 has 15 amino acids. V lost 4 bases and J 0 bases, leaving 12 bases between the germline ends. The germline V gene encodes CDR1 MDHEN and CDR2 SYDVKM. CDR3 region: CASSSPPTSNYGYTF. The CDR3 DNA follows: TGTGCCAGCAGTTCACCGCCCACTTCTAACTATGGCTACACCTTC.

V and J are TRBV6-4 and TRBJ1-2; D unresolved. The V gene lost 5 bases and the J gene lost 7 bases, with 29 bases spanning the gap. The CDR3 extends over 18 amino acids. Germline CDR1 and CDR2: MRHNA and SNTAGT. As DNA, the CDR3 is TGTGCCAGCAGTCCCACTAGGGTTGGTAAGGAAGTGAGAGGTGGCTACACCTTC. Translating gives CASSPTRVGKEVRGGYTF.

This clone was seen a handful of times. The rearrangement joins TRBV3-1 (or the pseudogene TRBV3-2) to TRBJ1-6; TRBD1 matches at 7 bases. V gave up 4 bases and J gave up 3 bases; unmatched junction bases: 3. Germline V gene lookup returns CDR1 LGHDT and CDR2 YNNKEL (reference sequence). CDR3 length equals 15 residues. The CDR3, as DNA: TGTGCCAGCAGCCTAGGGACAGTCTATAATTCACCCCTCCACTTT. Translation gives CASSLGTVYNSPLHF.

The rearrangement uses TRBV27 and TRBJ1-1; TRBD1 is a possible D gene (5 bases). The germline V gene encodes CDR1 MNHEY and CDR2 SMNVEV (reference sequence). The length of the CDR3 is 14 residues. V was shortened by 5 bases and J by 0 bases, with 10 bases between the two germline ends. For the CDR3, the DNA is TGTGCCAGCAGTGAGACAGAGATGAACACTGAAGCTTTCTTT. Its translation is CASSETEMNTEAFF.

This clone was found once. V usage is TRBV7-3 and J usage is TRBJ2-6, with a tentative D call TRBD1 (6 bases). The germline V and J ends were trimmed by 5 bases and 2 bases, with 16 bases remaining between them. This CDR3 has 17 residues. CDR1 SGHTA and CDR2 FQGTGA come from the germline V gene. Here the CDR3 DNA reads TGTGCCAGCAGCCCCCGGCAGGGGAACCCTGGGGCCAACGTCCTGACTTTC. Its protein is CASSPRQGNPGANVLTF.

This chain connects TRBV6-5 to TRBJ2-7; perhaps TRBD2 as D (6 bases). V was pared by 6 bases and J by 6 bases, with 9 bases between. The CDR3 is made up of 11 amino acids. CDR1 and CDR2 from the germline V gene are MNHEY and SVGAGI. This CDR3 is CASRAGFEQYF. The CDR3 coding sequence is TGTGCCAGCAGGGCGGGGTTCGAGCAGTACTTC.

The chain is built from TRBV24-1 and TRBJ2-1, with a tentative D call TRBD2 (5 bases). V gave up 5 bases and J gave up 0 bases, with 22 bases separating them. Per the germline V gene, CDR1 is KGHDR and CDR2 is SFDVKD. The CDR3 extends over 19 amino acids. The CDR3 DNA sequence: TGTGCCACCAGTGTCCCCCCGCCGGGCGGGCCGGGCTCCTACAATGAGCAGTTCTTC. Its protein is CATSVPPPGGPGSYNEQFF.

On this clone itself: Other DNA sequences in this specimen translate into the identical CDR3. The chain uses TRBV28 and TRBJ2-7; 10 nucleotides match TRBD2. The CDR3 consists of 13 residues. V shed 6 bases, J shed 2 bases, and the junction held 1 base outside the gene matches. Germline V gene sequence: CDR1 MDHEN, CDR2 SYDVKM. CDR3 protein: CASSLAGAYEQYF. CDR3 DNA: TGTGCCAGCAGCCTAGCGGGGGCCTACGAGCAGTACTTC. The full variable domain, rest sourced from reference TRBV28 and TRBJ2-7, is DVKVTQSSRYLVKRTGEKVFLECVQDMDHENMFWYRQDPGLGLRLIYFSYDVKMKEKGDIPEGYSVSREKKERFSLILESASTNQTSMYLCASSLAGAYEQYFGPGTRLTVT.

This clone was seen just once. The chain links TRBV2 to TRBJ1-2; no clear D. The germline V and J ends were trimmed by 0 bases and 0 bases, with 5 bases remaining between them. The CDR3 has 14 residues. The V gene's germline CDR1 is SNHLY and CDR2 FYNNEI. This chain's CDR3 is CASSEARANYGYTF. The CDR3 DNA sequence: TGTGCCAGCAGTGAAGCGCGGGCTAACTATGGCTACACCTTC.

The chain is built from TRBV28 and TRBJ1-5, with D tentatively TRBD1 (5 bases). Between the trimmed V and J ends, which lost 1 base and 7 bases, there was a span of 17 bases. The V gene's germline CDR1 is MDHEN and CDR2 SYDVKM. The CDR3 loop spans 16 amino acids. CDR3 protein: CASSLLAGYGKQPQHF. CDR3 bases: TGTGCCAGCAGTTTATTGGCAGGGTATGGAAAACAGCCCCAGCATTTT.

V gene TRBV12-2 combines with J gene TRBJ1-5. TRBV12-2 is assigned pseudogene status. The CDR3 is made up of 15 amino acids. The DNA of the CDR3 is TGTGCAAGTCGCGGGGGGGCAGATAGCAATCAGCCCCAGCATTTT. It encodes CASRGGADSNQPQHF.

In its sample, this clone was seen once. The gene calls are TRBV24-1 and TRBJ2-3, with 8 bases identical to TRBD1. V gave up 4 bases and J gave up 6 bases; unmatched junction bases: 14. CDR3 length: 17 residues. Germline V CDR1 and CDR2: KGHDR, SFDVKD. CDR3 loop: CATSDLRGPPSIDTQYF. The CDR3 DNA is TGTGCCACCAGTGACCTCAGGGGGCCCCCTTCGATCGATACGCAGTATTTT.

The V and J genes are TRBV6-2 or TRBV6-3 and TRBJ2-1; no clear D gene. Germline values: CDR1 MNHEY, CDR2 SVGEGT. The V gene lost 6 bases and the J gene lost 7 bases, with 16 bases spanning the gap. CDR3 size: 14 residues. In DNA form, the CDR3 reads TGTGCCAGCAGCCCACTCCGGCCGCGGAATGAGCAGTTCTTC. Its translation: CASSPLRPRNEQFF.

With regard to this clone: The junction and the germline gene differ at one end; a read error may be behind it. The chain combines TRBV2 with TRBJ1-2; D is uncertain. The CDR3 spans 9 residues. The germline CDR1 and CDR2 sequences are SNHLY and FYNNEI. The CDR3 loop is CASSESLYF. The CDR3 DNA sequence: TGTGCCAGCAGTGAAAGTCTCTACTTC.

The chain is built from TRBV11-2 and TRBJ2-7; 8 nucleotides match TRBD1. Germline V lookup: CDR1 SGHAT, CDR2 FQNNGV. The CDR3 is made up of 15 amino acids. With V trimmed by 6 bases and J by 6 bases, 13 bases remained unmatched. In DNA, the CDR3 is TGTGCCAGCAGATACTACAGGGGGGCTCCCCTCGAGCAGTACTTC. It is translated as CASRYYRGAPLEQYF.

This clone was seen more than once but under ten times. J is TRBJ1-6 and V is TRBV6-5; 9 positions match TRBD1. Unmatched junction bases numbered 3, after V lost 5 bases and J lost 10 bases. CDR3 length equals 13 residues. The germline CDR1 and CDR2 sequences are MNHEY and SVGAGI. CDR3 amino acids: CASSPTGGSPLHF. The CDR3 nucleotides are TGTGCCAGCAGTCCAACAGGGGGCTCACCCCTCCACTTT.

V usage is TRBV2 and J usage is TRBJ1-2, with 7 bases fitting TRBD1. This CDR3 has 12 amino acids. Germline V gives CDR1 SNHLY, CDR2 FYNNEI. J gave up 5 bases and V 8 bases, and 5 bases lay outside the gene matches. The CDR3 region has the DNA TGTGCCAGCGACAGGGAATCTTATGGCTACACCTTC. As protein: CASDRESYGYTF.

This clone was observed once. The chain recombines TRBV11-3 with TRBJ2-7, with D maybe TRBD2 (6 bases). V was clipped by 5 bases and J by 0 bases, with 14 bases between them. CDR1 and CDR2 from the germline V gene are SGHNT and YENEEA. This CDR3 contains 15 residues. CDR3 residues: CASSPGGPSSYEQYF. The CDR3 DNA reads TGTGCCAGCAGCCCCGGGGGACCCAGCTCCTACGAGCAGTACTTC.

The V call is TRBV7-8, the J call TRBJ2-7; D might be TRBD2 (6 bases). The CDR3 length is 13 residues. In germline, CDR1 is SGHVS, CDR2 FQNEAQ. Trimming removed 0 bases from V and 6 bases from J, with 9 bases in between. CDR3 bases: TGTGCCAGCAGCTTAGCGGAGCGGGCCGAGCAGTACTTC. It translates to CASSLAERAEQYF.

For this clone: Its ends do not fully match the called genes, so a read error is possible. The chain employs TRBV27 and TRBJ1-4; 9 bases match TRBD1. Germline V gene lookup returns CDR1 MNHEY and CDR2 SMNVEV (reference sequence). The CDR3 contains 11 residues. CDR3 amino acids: CASSPQGARDF. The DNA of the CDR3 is TGTGCCAGCAGTCCACAGGGGGCGCGGGATTTT.

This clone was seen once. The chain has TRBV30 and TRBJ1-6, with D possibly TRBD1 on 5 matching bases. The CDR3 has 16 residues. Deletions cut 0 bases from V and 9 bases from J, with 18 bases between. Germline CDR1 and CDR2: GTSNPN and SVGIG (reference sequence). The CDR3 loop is CAWSVGWGSAPSPLHF. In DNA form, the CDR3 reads TGTGCCTGGAGTGTAGGGTGGGGCTCCGCGCCTTCACCCCTCCACTTT.

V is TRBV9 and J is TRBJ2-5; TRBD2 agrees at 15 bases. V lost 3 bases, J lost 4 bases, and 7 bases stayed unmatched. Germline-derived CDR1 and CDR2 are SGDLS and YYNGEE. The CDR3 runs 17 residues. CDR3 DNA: TGTGCCAGCAGCGCCGGACTAGCGGGGGGGCCTCGAGAGACCCAGTACTTC. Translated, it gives CASSAGLAGGPRETQYF.

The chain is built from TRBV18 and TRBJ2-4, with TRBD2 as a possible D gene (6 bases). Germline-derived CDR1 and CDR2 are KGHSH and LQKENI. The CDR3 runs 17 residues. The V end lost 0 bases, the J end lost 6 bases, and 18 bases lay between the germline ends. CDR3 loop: CASSPPSGFGGGNIQYF. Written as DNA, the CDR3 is TGTGCCAGCTCACCACCGTCAGGTTTCGGGGGAGGAAACATTCAGTACTTC.

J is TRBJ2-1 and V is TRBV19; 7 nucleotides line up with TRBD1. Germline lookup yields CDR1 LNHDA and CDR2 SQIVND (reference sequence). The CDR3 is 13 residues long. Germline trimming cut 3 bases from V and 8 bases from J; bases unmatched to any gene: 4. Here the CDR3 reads CASSIRGKDEQFF. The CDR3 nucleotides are TGTGCCAGTAGTATCAGGGGGAAAGATGAGCAGTTCTTC.

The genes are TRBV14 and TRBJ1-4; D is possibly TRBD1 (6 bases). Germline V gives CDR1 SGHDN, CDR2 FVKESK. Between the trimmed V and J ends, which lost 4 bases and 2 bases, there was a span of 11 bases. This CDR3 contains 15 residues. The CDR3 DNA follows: TGTGCCAGCAGCCTCCTGGACAGTACTAATGAAAAACTGTTTTTT. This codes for CASSLLDSTNEKLFF.